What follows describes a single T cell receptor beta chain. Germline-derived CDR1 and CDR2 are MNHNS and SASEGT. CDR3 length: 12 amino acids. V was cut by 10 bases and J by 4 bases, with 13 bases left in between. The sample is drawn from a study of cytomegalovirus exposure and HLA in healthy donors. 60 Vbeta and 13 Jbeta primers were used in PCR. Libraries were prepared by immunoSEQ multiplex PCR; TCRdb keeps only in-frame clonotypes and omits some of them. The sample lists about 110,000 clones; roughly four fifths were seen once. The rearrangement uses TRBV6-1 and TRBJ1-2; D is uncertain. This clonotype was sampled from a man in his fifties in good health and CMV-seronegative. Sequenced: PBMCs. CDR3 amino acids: CATTWALYGYTF. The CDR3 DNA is TGTGCCACAACTTGGGCTCTCTATGGCTACACCTTC.